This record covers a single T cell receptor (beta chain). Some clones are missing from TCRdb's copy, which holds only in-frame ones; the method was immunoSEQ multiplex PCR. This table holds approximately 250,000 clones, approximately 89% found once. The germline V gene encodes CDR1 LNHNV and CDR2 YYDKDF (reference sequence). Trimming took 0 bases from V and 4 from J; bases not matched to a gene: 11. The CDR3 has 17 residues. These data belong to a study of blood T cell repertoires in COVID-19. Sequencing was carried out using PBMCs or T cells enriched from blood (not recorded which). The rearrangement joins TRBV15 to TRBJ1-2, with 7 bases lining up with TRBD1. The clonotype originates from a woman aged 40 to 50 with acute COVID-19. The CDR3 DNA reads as TGTGCCACCAGCAGAGAATCGGGAATGGCAGGGGGCTATGGCTACACCTTC. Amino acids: CATSRESGMAGGYGYTF.